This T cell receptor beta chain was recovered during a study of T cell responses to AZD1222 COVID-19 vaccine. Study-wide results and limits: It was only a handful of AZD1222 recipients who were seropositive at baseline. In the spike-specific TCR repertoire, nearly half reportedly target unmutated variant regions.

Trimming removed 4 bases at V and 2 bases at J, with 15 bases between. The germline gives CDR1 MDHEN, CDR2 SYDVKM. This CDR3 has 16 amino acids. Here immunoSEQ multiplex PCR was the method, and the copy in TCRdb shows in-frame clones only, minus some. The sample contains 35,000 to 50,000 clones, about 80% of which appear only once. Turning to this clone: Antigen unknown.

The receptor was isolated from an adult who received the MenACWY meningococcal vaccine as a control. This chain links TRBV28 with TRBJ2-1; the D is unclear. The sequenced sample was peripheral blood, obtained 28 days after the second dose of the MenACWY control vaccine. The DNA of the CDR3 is TGTGCCAGCAGTTCCACCCTAGTACTACCCTACAATGAGCAGTTCTTC. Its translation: CASSSTLVLPYNEQFF.